This passage covers 23 T cell receptor beta chains from one sample sequenced in a study of blood T cell repertoires in COVID-19. Sequencing used immunoSEQ multiplex PCR; TCRdb keeps in-frame clones, though not all of them. The sample consists of 350,000 to 450,000 clones, around 89% of them appearing once. Sequenced sample: PBMCs or T cells enriched from blood (not recorded which). The receptors were gathered from a man aged 25-40 years who had recovered from COVID-19.

The chain is built from TRBV6-5 and TRBJ1-1; TRBD1 is a possible D gene (5 bases). The V end lost 5 bases, the J end lost 0 bases, and 7 bases lay between the germline ends. Germline CDR1 MNHEY, CDR2 SVGAGI. The CDR3 is 13 residues long. CDR3 sequence: CASSRTLNTEAFF. The CDR3 DNA is TGTGCCAGCAGTCGGACATTGAACACTGAAGCTTTCTTT.

The CDR3 region is CSNRGVYGYTF. CDR3 DNA sequence: TGCAGTAACAGGGGTGTCTATGGCTACACCTTC. This chain connects TRBV20-1 to TRBJ1-2; TRBD1 matches at 7 bases. The CDR3 extends over 11 amino acids. Losses at the gene ends were 8 bases for V and 4 bases for J; bases not matched to a gene: 4. CDR1 and CDR2 from the germline V gene are DFQATT and SNEGSKA (reference sequence).

This clone was counted only a few times. The chain links TRBV5-1 to TRBJ1-2; 9 positions match TRBD1. Germline V gives CDR1 SGHRS, CDR2 YFSETQ. This CDR3 has 16 amino acids. V lost 4 bases, J lost 4 bases, and 11 bases stayed unmatched. Written as DNA, the CDR3 is TGCGCCAGCAGCGATAAAACCGGGACAGGGTCCTATGGCTACACCTTC. Its translation is CASSDKTGTGSYGYTF.

This rearrangement joins TRBV18 to TRBJ1-2, with D uncertain. This CDR3 has 15 amino acids. V was clipped by 4 bases and J by 6 bases, with 18 bases between them. Looked up from germline, CDR1 is KGHSH and CDR2 is LQKENI. The chain's CDR3 is CASSLQRVSIDGYTF. As DNA, the CDR3 is TGTGCCAGCTCACTACAGAGGGTTTCAATCGATGGCTACACCTTC.

The rearrangement joins TRBV6-2 or TRBV6-3 to TRBJ2-1; 12 nucleotides agree with TRBD2. The J segment lost 5 bases and the V segment lost 0 bases, leaving 11 bases of the junction unmatched. CDR1 and CDR2 from the germline V gene are MNHEY and SVGEGT. CDR3 length: 19 amino acids. Here the CDR3 reads CASSYSSLTTSGSDNEQFF. DNA for the CDR3: TGTGCCAGCAGTTACTCATCCCTAACGACTAGCGGGAGCGACAATGAGCAGTTCTTC.

This chain uses TRBV7-8 with TRBJ1-2; TRBD1 matches at 11 bases. This CDR3 is built from 15 residues. V shed 5 bases and J 5 bases; nucleotides not matched to a gene: 7. The V gene's germline CDR1 is SGHVS and CDR2 FQNEAQ. CDR3 protein: CASSTVGTGGYGYTF. For the CDR3, the DNA is TGTGCCAGCAGCACCGTAGGGACAGGGGGTTATGGCTACACCTTC.

The sample holds one count of this clone. The CDR3 DNA is TGCGCCAGCAGCGAGGGACTAGCGGGCGAGCAGTACTTC. Translated: CASSEGLAGEQYF. The chain uses TRBV5-1 and TRBJ2-7; 12 bases agree with TRBD2. CDR3 length equals 13 residues. Germline V lookup: CDR1 SGHRS, CDR2 YFSETQ. The V segment lost 4 bases and the J segment 6 bases; nucleotides outside the gene matches: 2.

The chain is built from TRBV24-1 and TRBJ1-5; TRBD1 aligns across 9 bases. The V segment lost 10 bases and the J segment 5 bases; nucleotides outside the gene matches: 11. Germline loops: CDR1 KGHDR, CDR2 SFDVKD. The CDR3 has 15 residues. CDR3 nucleotide sequence: TGTGCCACACAAACAGGGGGCGGTCCAGATCAGCCCCAGCATTTT. It yields the protein CATQTGGGPDQPQHF.

In this sample, this clone turned up once. CDR3 DNA sequence: TGTGCCAGCAGCTTAAAACTTGGGAACACCGGGGAGCTGTTTTTT. This encodes CASSLKLGNTGELFF. V is TRBV7-7 and J is TRBJ2-2; no clear D. This CDR3 region has 15 residues. Deletions cut 2 bases from V and 1 base from J, with 8 bases between. CDR1 SSHAT and CDR2 FNYEAQ come from the germline V gene (reference sequence).

The rearrangement uses TRBV30 and TRBJ1-2, with a weak D call TRBD1 (5 bases). The V gene's germline CDR1 is GTSNPN and CDR2 SVGIG (reference sequence). This CDR3 contains 15 residues. With 4 bases removed from V and 1 base from J, the gap between germline ends came to 16 bases. CDR3 bases: TGTGCCTGGACCTTCGAGCGGGGGGGTAACTATGGCTACACCTTC. Protein product: CAWTFERGGNYGYTF.

This clone was seen only once. The chain employs TRBV12-3 or TRBV12-4 and TRBJ1-3; D ambiguous. The CDR3 contains 13 residues. The V end lost 9 bases, the J end lost 0 bases, and 9 bases lay between the germline ends. The CDR3 reads CASNRFSGNTIYF. The CDR3 bases are TGTGCCAGTAACAGATTCTCTGGAAACACCATATATTTT.

The genes are TRBV7-2 and TRBJ2-7; tentative D call: TRBD2 (7 bases). The CDR3 contains 17 residues. CDR1 and CDR2 (germline): SGHTA, FQGNSA. V lost 1 base to trimming and J lost 0 bases, with 16 bases between them. CDR3 sequence: CASSLGLGGLHSYEQYF. As DNA, the CDR3 is TGTGCCAGCAGCTTAGGTTTAGGGGGACTACACTCCTACGAGCAGTACTTC.

V gene TRBV5-1 combines with J gene TRBJ2-5, with 7 nucleotides matching TRBD2. The germline V gene has CDR1 SGHRS and CDR2 YFSETQ. After removal of 9 bases from V and 2 bases from J, the junction contained 16 bases not matched to a gene. This CDR3 region has 16 residues. DNA for the CDR3: TGCGCCACCTCCCCAAAGCGGGATAAACCACAAGAGACCCAGTACTTC. This encodes CATSPKRDKPQETQYF.

The CDR3 is CASMGAHGNTIYF. The CDR3 nucleotides are TGTGCCAGCATGGGGGCGCATGGAAACACCATATATTTT. The chain carries TRBV28 and TRBJ1-3; D might be TRBD1 (6 bases). CDR1 is MDHEN and CDR2 is SYDVKM in the germline V gene. Trimming removed 7 bases at V and 3 bases at J, with 10 bases between. The CDR3 runs 13 residues.

The rearrangement uses TRBV5-1 and TRBJ1-1, with D possibly TRBD1 on 5 matching bases. The CDR3 has 16 amino acids. Germline V gene lookup returns CDR1 SGHRS and CDR2 YFSETQ. The germline V and J ends were trimmed by 5 bases and 10 bases, with 27 bases remaining between them. The CDR3 sequence is CASSHTQGLRGVAAFF. CDR3 in DNA: TGCGCCAGCAGTCACACTCAGGGACTCCGGGGCGTCGCAGCTTTCTTT.

The chain joins TRBV5-1 to TRBJ2-5, with TRBD2 matching 8 bases. Trimming took 1 base from V and 4 from J; bases not matched to a gene: 9. Germline V gives CDR1 SGHRS, CDR2 YFSETQ. This CDR3 comprises 16 residues. The CDR3 spells CASSLRAGGSGETQYF. CDR3 coding DNA: TGCGCCAGCAGCTTGAGGGCGGGAGGAAGTGGAGAGACCCAGTACTTC.

A word on this clone: Other DNA sequences of this sample code for an identical CDR3. The V call is TRBV5-1, the J call TRBJ2-1; TRBD2 matches at 11 bases. J was trimmed by 4 bases and V by 4 bases; bases with no gene match: 4. The CDR3 contains 15 residues. CDR1 SGHRS and CDR2 YFSETQ come from the germline V gene. CDR3 nucleotide sequence: TGCGCCAGCAGCCTCCGACTAGCGGGATACAATGAGCAGTTCTTC. Its translation: CASSLRLAGYNEQFF.

The V and J genes are TRBV18 and TRBJ2-1, with TRBD2 matching over 10 bases. Per germline, CDR1 KGHSH and CDR2 LQKENI. The CDR3 extends over 13 amino acids. The V and J ends lost 3 bases and 9 bases, in that order; junction bases with no gene match: 2. CDR3 DNA: TGTGCCAGCTCACCCGGACTAGCGGTTGAGCAGTTCTTC. Amino acid sequence: CASSPGLAVEQFF. Full variable domain (rest looked up from reference TRBV18 and TRBJ2-1): NAGVMQNPRHLVRRRGQEARLRCSPMKGHSHVYWYRQLPEEGLKFMVYLQKENIIDESGMPKERFSAEFPKEGPSILRIQQVVRGDSAAYFCASSPGLAVEQFFGPGTRLTVL.

The V and J genes are TRBV29-1 and TRBJ1-2; tentative D call: TRBD1 (5 bases). Deletions cut 4 bases from V and 6 bases from J, with 15 bases between. The CDR3 runs 13 residues. Per the germline V gene, CDR1 is SQVTM and CDR2 is ANQGSEA. The CDR3 spells CSVAAGPRDGYTF. The CDR3 DNA is TGCAGCGTTGCGGCAGGGCCAAGGGATGGCTACACCTTC.

This clone was picked up one time. The chain is built from TRBV5-1 and TRBJ2-7; 8 nucleotides agree with TRBD1. V lost 3 bases, J lost 5 bases, and 4 bases stayed unmatched. The CDR3 totals 13 residues. The germline V gene has CDR1 SGHRS and CDR2 YFSETQ. CDR3 sequence: CASSWTGIHEQYF. The DNA for the CDR3 is TGCGCCAGCAGCTGGACAGGGATACACGAGCAGTACTTC.

The chain is built from TRBV27 and TRBJ1-6; 10 bases agree with TRBD1. CDR3 length equals 16 residues. J was trimmed by 10 bases and V by 4 bases; bases with no gene match: 10. The germline V gene has CDR1 MNHEY and CDR2 SMNVEV (reference sequence). CDR3 in DNA: TGTGCCAGCAGTTCTCCGAAGACAGGGGGCAGATCACCCCTCCACTTT. This codes for CASSSPKTGGRSPLHF.

V usage is TRBV28 and J usage is TRBJ1-6; no firm D call. This CDR3 contains 14 residues. Looked up from germline, CDR1 is MDHEN and CDR2 is SYDVKM. V dropped 3 bases and J dropped 7 bases, with 10 bases sitting between them. The CDR3 DNA sequence: TGTGCCAGCAGTTTCGCGACGGGGAATTCACCCCTCCACTTT. It is translated as CASSFATGNSPLHF.

V usage is TRBV30 and J usage is TRBJ2-3, with a weak D call TRBD2 (6 bases). Per the germline V gene, CDR1 is GTSNPN and CDR2 is SVGIG (reference sequence). There are 14 residues in the CDR3. V shed 2 bases and J shed 9 bases, with 18 bases lying between them. CDR3 coding DNA: TGTGCCTGGAGTTGGAGCGGAGGGTCGGAGACGCAGTATTTT. This gives the protein CAWSWSGGSETQYF.